This T cell receptor (beta chain) was profiled in a study of identifying expanded T cells in peripheral blood. Using immunoSEQ multiplex PCR, the repertoire was profiled, and TCRdb retains in-frame clones only, with some absent. Seen here are some 72,000 clones, 85% to 90% observed once, and the top ten hold 3.3%. Collection occurred without any documented infections or immune events in donors. Germline V gene data show CDR1 as MDHEN and CDR2 as SYDVKM. The CDR3 totals 13 residues. Trimming shortened V by 7 bases and J by 2 bases, and 10 bases separated the two germline ends. The sequenced sample was blood. This sequence was found in a person aged 18-70 years in good health. The chain links TRBV28 to TRBJ2-3; D gene unclear. The CDR3 coding sequence is TGTGCCAGCACACTAAGGGTCACAGATACGCAGTATTTT. Its translation is CASTLRVTDTQYF.